Each of the 8 T cell receptor beta chains below was sequenced from the same sample in a study of blood T cell repertoires in COVID-19. Sequencing was performed with immunoSEQ multiplex PCR; in TCRdb, only in-frame clones are kept and a portion is missing. This repertoire shows fewer than 250,000 clones, around four fifths found once; its top ten account for 3.6%. Sequencing was performed on PBMCs or T cells enriched from blood (not recorded which). These receptors originate from a woman in her 40s who had been exposed to COVID-19.

The chain recombines TRBV15 with TRBJ2-3; perhaps TRBD1 as D (6 bases). V was shortened by 10 bases and J by 2 bases, with 19 bases between the two germline ends. Germline CDR1 is LNHNV and CDR2 is YYDKDF (reference sequence). The CDR3 has 15 amino acids. CDR3 DNA: TGTGCCATCTCCCCAGGGGTGGAGTACACAGATACGCAGTATTTT. Its translation is CAISPGVEYTDTQYF.

This clone turned up a few times. The rearrangement links TRBV4-3 to TRBJ1-4; D is undetermined. This CDR3 contains 16 residues. The V and J ends lost 0 bases and 3 bases respectively, with 11 bases between them. Germline CDR1 reads LGHNA; CDR2 reads YSLEER. The CDR3 DNA reads as TGCGCCAGCAGCCAAGATCCGGGATTTCCTAATGAAAAACTGTTTTTT. Its protein is CASSQDPGFPNEKLFF.

The genes are TRBV7-2 and TRBJ2-7; 8 bases match TRBD1. Germline V gene lookup returns CDR1 SGHTA and CDR2 FQGNSA. This CDR3 region has 14 residues. The V gene end was trimmed by 5 bases and the J gene end by 5 bases; junction bases not matched to a gene: 8. CDR3 in DNA: TGTGCCAGCAGCCGCCGGACAGGGATAGACGAGCAGTACTTC. Encoded protein: CASSRRTGIDEQYF.

V is TRBV12-3 or TRBV12-4 and J is TRBJ2-1, with unresolved D. This CDR3 is 12 amino acids long. The germline V and J ends were trimmed by 1 base and 10 bases, with 8 bases remaining between them. In nucleotides, the CDR3 is TGTGCCAGCAGTTTAGGGCCCCCCGAGCAGTTCTTC. This codes for CASSLGPPEQFF.

The genes are TRBV6-5 and TRBJ1-1, with D unresolved. Germline CDR1 is MNHEY and CDR2 is SVGAGI. This CDR3 contains 13 residues. The V gene lost 0 bases and the J gene lost 3 bases, with 5 bases spanning the gap. CDR3 sequence: CASSYSPDTEAFF. Written as DNA, the CDR3 is TGTGCCAGCAGTTACTCGCCGGACACTGAAGCTTTCTTT.

The gene calls are TRBV6-5 and TRBJ1-5; D is unclear. This CDR3 comprises 14 residues. Germline lookup yields CDR1 MNHEY and CDR2 SVGAGI. The ends were cut back, 0 bases at V and 5 bases at J, with 8 bases in the middle. CDR3 sequence (DNA): TGTGCCAGCAGTTACTCGATTTCGGATCAGCCCCAGCATTTT. Protein sequence: CASSYSISDQPQHF.

The chain recombines TRBV4-1 with TRBJ1-4; D is undetermined. The germline V gene has CDR1 MGHRA and CDR2 YSYEKL. The V and J ends lost 0 bases and 0 bases respectively, with 8 bases between them. The CDR3 spans 16 residues. This CDR3 is CASSQEQIATNEKLFF. CDR3 DNA: TGCGCCAGCAGCCAAGAACAGATAGCAACTAATGAAAAACTGTTTTTT.

This chain connects TRBV19 to TRBJ1-6; a weak D match, TRBD1 (5 bases). This CDR3 region has 16 residues. Deletions cut 6 bases from V and 8 bases from J, with 20 bases between. The germline gives CDR1 LNHDA, CDR2 SQIVND (reference sequence). The CDR3 spells CASSAGDGGNYSPLHF. In nucleotides, the CDR3 is TGTGCCAGTAGCGCCGGGGACGGAGGGAATTATTCACCCCTCCACTTT.